What follows are 19 T cell receptor beta chains derived from one specimen sequenced in a study of graft-versus-host responses after intestinal transplantation. For these TCRs, the target antigens are not known. Sequenced by immunoSEQ multiplex PCR; TCRdb stores in-frame clones only, minus some. The top ten clones hold roughly 17% of a sample with about 92,000 clones, roughly four fifths of them seen once. The sample consisted of unstimulated CD8+ T cells sorted from spleen or lymph node cells, taken before intestinal transplant. These receptors came from a human donor who received an intestinal transplant.

This sequence joins TRBV5-4 and TRBJ1-1; D is perhaps TRBD1 (5 bases). The V end was cut by 1 base, the J end by 7 bases, with 14 bases between. The CDR3 length is 14 residues. The germline V gene encodes CDR1 SGHNT and CDR2 YYREEE (reference sequence). The CDR3 reads CASSLFISGLEAFF. For the CDR3, the DNA is TGTGCCAGCAGCTTGTTTATCTCGGGGCTTGAAGCTTTCTTT. The full variable domain, completed using reference TRBV5-4 and TRBJ1-1, is ETGVTQSPTHLIKTRGQQVTLRCSSQSGHNTVSWYQQALGQGPQFIFQYYREEENGRGNFPPRFSGLQFPNYSSELNVNALELDDSALYLCASSLFISGLEAFFGQGTRLTVV.

The gene calls are TRBV6-1 and TRBJ2-7; perhaps TRBD1 as D (6 bases). V dropped 9 bases and J dropped 1 base, with 13 bases sitting between them. The CDR3 has 13 residues. CDR1 is MNHNS and CDR2 is SASEGT in the germline V gene. This CDR3 reads CASSRDMSYEQYF. CDR3 DNA sequence: TGTGCCAGTTCCCGGGACATGTCCTACGAGCAGTACTTC.

In DNA, the CDR3 is TGTGCCAGCAGCTTATGGGGAAGTCGGGGAAACACCATATATTTT. Translated: CASSLWGSRGNTIYF. The V gene is TRBV5-5, the J gene TRBJ1-3; D remains unclear. The CDR3 contains 15 residues. Germline lookup yields CDR1 SGHKS and CDR2 YYEKEE (reference sequence). The ends were cut back, 2 bases at V and 4 bases at J, with 13 bases in the middle.

The rearrangement joins TRBV14 to TRBJ1-5, with 7 bases aligning to TRBD1. The V segment lost 4 bases and the J segment 5 bases; nucleotides outside the gene matches: 5. The CDR3 loop spans 14 amino acids. Germline V lookup: CDR1 SGHDN, CDR2 FVKESK. Here the CDR3 reads CASSLTRGYQPQHF. CDR3 bases: TGTGCCAGCAGCCTGACCAGGGGGTATCAGCCCCAGCATTTT.

The V gene is TRBV2, the J gene TRBJ2-3; the match to TRBD2 covers 8 bases. J lost 1 base, V lost 0 bases, and 6 bases had no gene match. Germline V gives CDR1 SNHLY, CDR2 FYNNEI. This CDR3 region has 17 residues. The CDR3 nucleotides are TGTGCCAGCAGTGAAGCGGCTAGCGGGTTGCGCACAGATACGCAGTATTTT. Its translation: CASSEAASGLRTDTQYF.

In nucleotides, the CDR3 is TGTGCCAGTAGTATGAGTCTAAACACCGGGGAGCTGTTTTTT. Translated, it gives CASSMSLNTGELFF. J is TRBJ2-2 and V is TRBV19, with D uncertain. Trimming shortened V by 3 bases and J by 2 bases, and 7 bases separated the two germline ends. There are 14 residues in the CDR3. Germline CDR1 LNHDA, CDR2 SQIVND (reference sequence).

This clone was observed once. The chain links TRBV4-1 to TRBJ2-7; TRBD2 aligns across 9 bases. This CDR3 is 21 amino acids long. The V and J ends lost 4 bases and 2 bases, in that order; junction bases with no gene match: 24. Germline values: CDR1 MGHRA, CDR2 YSYEKL. The CDR3 nucleotides are TGCGCCAGCAGCCGGCAAAGGGTGGGGGGCCCCAGCGGGGGGCCCCCCTACGAGCAGTACTTC. Its translation: CASSRQRVGGPSGGPPYEQYF.

This clone was seen only a few times. This rearrangement joins TRBV19 to TRBJ1-1, with 8 bases identical to TRBD1. The CDR3 is 14 residues long. The V gene end was trimmed by 6 bases and the J gene end by 7 bases; junction bases not matched to a gene: 10. Germline assignment: CDR1 LNHDA and CDR2 SQIVND (reference sequence). The CDR3 DNA reads as TGTGCCAGTAGCCGGGGGGACAGGTCCTTTGAAGCTTTCTTT. This translates into CASSRGDRSFEAFF.

J is TRBJ1-1 and V is TRBV30, with D tentatively TRBD1 (6 bases). Per the germline V gene, CDR1 is GTSNPN and CDR2 is SVGIG (reference sequence). This CDR3 has 15 residues. V was pared by 3 bases and J by 0 bases, with 14 bases between. In DNA, the CDR3 is TGTGCCTGGAGGGAGGAGAGGGGGTTGAACACTGAAGCTTTCTTT. Translated: CAWREERGLNTEAFF. The full variable domain, its missing parts supplied by reference TRBV30 and TRBJ1-1, is SQTIHQWPATLVQPVGSPLSLECTVEGTSNPNLYWYRQAAGRGLQLLFYSVGIGQISSEVPQNLSASRPQDRQFILSSKKLLLSDSGFYLCAWREERGLNTEAFFGQGTRLTVV.

This chain connects TRBV5-1 to TRBJ1-2, with D unclear. V shed 0 bases and J shed 2 bases, with 8 bases lying between them. CDR1 is SGHRS, CDR2 YFSETQ, per germline. The CDR3 is 14 amino acids. DNA for the CDR3: TGCGCCAGCAGCTTGGGTTCAGGAAACTATGGCTACACCTTC. Translation: CASSLGSGNYGYTF.

The chain joins TRBV7-2 to TRBJ2-5; D not resolved. The CDR3 loop spans 11 amino acids. Trimming took 1 base from V and 7 from J, leaving 4 bases between them. CDR1 and CDR2 from the germline V gene are SGHTA and FQGNSA. In DNA, the CDR3 is TGTGCCAGCAGCTTAGTTGCGACCCAGTACTTC. Translation gives CASSLVATQYF.

The chain combines TRBV2 with TRBJ1-2; tentatively, D is TRBD1 (5 bases). This CDR3 is built from 14 residues. Between the trimmed V and J ends, which lost 1 base and 4 bases, there was a span of 10 bases. Germline-derived CDR1 and CDR2 are SNHLY and FYNNEI. The CDR3 sequence: CASSEGGEAYGYTF. CDR3 bases: TGTGCCAGCAGTGAAGGGGGGGAGGCCTATGGCTACACCTTC.

The CDR3 nucleotides are TGCGCCAGCAGTGAGATGGCTAGCCGCTACGAGCAGTACTTC. Protein product: CASSEMASRYEQYF. The chain recombines TRBV10-2 with TRBJ2-7, with D possibly matching TRBD2 (5 bases). CDR1 is WSHSY and CDR2 is SAAADI in the germline V gene. The ends were cut back, 2 bases at V and 3 bases at J, with 11 bases in the middle. The CDR3 covers 14 residues.

V gene TRBV10-3 combines with J gene TRBJ2-5; a weak D match, TRBD2 (5 bases). Germline CDR1 is ENHRY and CDR2 is SYGVKD. V was cut by 8 bases and J by 3 bases, with 7 bases left in between. This CDR3 is built from 11 residues. The CDR3 DNA reads TGTGCCATCCGGGGAGAAGAGACCCAGTACTTC. Amino acid sequence: CAIRGEETQYF.

The chain joins TRBV5-1 to TRBJ2-3; D gene unclear. The V end lost 4 bases, the J end lost 12 bases, and 15 bases lay between the germline ends. The V gene's germline CDR1 is SGHRS and CDR2 YFSETQ. This CDR3 spans 12 amino acids. The CDR3, as DNA: TGCGCCAGCAGCGCCACCCTATTTGGACAGTATTTT. Translated, it gives CASSATLFGQYF.

The chain couples TRBV19 to TRBJ2-3; 9 bases fit TRBD2. CDR1 LNHDA and CDR2 SQIVND come from the germline V gene (reference sequence). The CDR3 is made up of 16 amino acids. The V segment lost 6 bases and the J segment 4 bases; nucleotides outside the gene matches: 11. CDR3 sequence reads: CASRDPASGVADTQYF. Written as DNA, the CDR3 is TGTGCCAGTAGGGATCCGGCTAGCGGGGTGGCAGATACGCAGTATTTT. The full variable domain, rest sourced from reference TRBV19 and TRBJ2-3, is DGGITQSPKYLFRKEGQNVTLSCEQNLNHDAMYWYRQDPGQGLRLIYYSQIVNDFQKGDIAEGYSVSREKKESFPLTVTSAQKNPTAFYLCASRDPASGVADTQYFGPGTRLTVL.

The rearrangement links TRBV19 to TRBJ1-5; D is unclear. From germline, CDR1 is LNHDA and CDR2 SQIVND (reference sequence). This CDR3 region has 13 residues. V was shortened by 0 bases and J by 5 bases, with 5 bases between the two germline ends. The CDR3: CASSIERHQPQHF. The CDR3, as DNA: TGTGCCAGTAGTATAGAGAGGCATCAGCCCCAGCATTTT.

The chain has TRBV2 and TRBJ2-1; D may be TRBD1 (5 bases). V shed 3 bases and J shed 4 bases, with 19 bases lying between them. Per the germline V gene, CDR1 is SNHLY and CDR2 is FYNNEI. The CDR3 extends over 17 amino acids. CDR3 protein: CASSDSWVTTDYNEQFF. In DNA form, the CDR3 reads TGTGCCAGCAGTGATTCTTGGGTCACGACAGATTACAATGAGCAGTTCTTC.

The J gene is TRBJ2-7, the V gene TRBV6-1, with 14 bases identical to TRBD2. V shed 6 bases, J shed 2 bases, and the junction held 3 bases outside the gene matches. Germline CDR1 MNHNS, CDR2 SASEGT. The CDR3 totals 15 residues. Here the CDR3 reads CASSRLAGGPYEQYF. The CDR3 nucleotides read TGTGCCAGCAGCCGACTAGCGGGGGGGCCCTACGAGCAGTACTTC.